Following are 16 T cell receptor beta chains from one sample sequenced in a study of cytotoxic CD8 clonotypes in ibrutinib-treated CLL. Sequencing was performed with immunoSEQ multiplex PCR; in TCRdb, only in-frame clones are kept and a portion is missing. Found here are 50,000 to 70,000 clones, 50% to 70% of them singletons; the top ten hold approximately 24%. The specimen was PBMCs, collected at disease progression, from a patient treated with ibrutinib. The receptors derive from a human donor with chronic lymphocytic leukemia.

This clone was found a few times. The rearrangement uses TRBV7-2 and TRBJ2-2; D unresolved. The V end was cut by 5 bases, the J end by 7 bases, with 11 bases between. From germline, CDR1 is SGHTA and CDR2 FQGNSA. The CDR3 spans 13 residues. Written as DNA, the CDR3 is TGTGCCAGCAGCCCTGCCGGGTTCGGGGAGCTGTTTTTT. As protein: CASSPAGFGELFF.

The V call is TRBV19, the J call TRBJ2-1; D unclear. From germline, CDR1 is LNHDA and CDR2 SQIVND (reference sequence). The CDR3 consists of 16 residues. Between the trimmed V and J ends, which lost 4 bases and 0 bases, there was a span of 13 bases. CDR3 region: CASSTLSLYSYNEQFF. In DNA form, the CDR3 reads TGTGCCAGTAGTACCCTATCCCTGTACTCCTACAATGAGCAGTTCTTC.

This clone was picked up a small number of times. The gene calls are TRBV7-9 and TRBJ2-1; D call uncertain. Germline V lookup: CDR1 SEHNR, CDR2 FQNEAQ (reference sequence). The CDR3 sequence is 15 residues long. V shed 2 bases and J shed 2 bases, with 10 bases lying between them. CDR3 bases: TGTGCCAGCAGCTTAAATCGCTCTACCTACAATGAGCAGTTCTTC. Translating it yields CASSLNRSTYNEQFF.

The rearrangement links TRBV2 to TRBJ1-4; D is ambiguous. From germline, CDR1 is SNHLY and CDR2 FYNNEI. This CDR3 has 12 residues. V shed 3 bases and J shed 7 bases, with 6 bases lying between them. DNA of the CDR3: TGTGCCAGCAGTGATCCTAGTGAAAAACTGTTTTTT. This translates into CASSDPSEKLFF.

The V and J genes are TRBV28 and TRBJ1-1; no firm D call. In germline, CDR1 is MDHEN, CDR2 SYDVKM. V was clipped by 3 bases and J by 1 base, with 9 bases between them. This CDR3 spans 14 amino acids. CDR3 DNA sequence: TGTGCCAGCAGTTTGCCCAAAACGAACACTGAAGCTTTCTTT. Translation: CASSLPKTNTEAFF.

The chain is built from TRBV9 and TRBJ2-1, with TRBD2 as a possible D gene (6 bases). Between the trimmed V and J ends, which lost 0 bases and 5 bases, there was a span of 15 bases. There are 16 residues in the CDR3. Germline lookup yields CDR1 SGDLS and CDR2 YYNGEE. The CDR3 region has the DNA TGTGCCAGCAGCGTAGCGAGTGCGGGACTCAACAATGAGCAGTTCTTC. This sequence encodes CASSVASAGLNNEQFF.

This clone has a handful of counts. This chain uses TRBV5-6 with TRBJ2-5; TRBD1 aligns across 8 bases. Germline-derived CDR1 and CDR2 are SGHDT and YYEEEE. The CDR3 totals 15 residues. V gave up 0 bases and J gave up 5 bases; unmatched junction bases: 6. CDR3 DNA: TGTGCCAGCAGCTTGGGCAGGGGGCGCGGGGAGACCCAGTACTTC. Translated: CASSLGRGRGETQYF.

The chain has TRBV9 and TRBJ2-3; D could derive from TRBD1 or TRBD2 (5 bases each). Trimming stripped 5 bases from V and 2 bases from J, with 12 bases between. Germline CDR1 and CDR2: SGDLS and YYNGEE. The CDR3 is 14 amino acids. For the CDR3, the DNA is TGTGCCAGCAGTTGGGGACGGATCACAGATACGCAGTATTTT. Its protein is CASSWGRITDTQYF.

The rearrangement joins TRBV5-1 to TRBJ2-7; D unresolved. This CDR3 has 13 amino acids. The V end was cut by 7 bases, the J end by 3 bases, with 14 bases between. The germline V gene encodes CDR1 SGHRS and CDR2 YFSETQ. CDR3 in DNA: TGCGCCAGCGCCCCTCAGCTTAACTACGAGCAGTACTTC. Protein sequence: CASAPQLNYEQYF.

The V gene is TRBV9, the J gene TRBJ2-3; possible D gene TRBD2, 6 bases. Deletions cut 4 bases from V and 0 bases from J, with 12 bases between. This CDR3 contains 15 residues. Per germline, CDR1 SGDLS and CDR2 YYNGEE. The DNA of the CDR3 is TGTGCCAGCAGCTTGACGGGAGTTAGCACAGATACGCAGTATTTT. It specifies CASSLTGVSTDTQYF.

This sequence joins TRBV7-2 and TRBJ2-7, with unresolved D. The length of the CDR3 is 11 residues. Looked up from germline, CDR1 is SGHTA and CDR2 is FQGNSA. V lost 5 bases, J lost 3 bases, and 5 bases lay in between. CDR3 in DNA: TGTGCCAGCAGCGGCTACTACGAGCAGTACTTC. This codes for CASSGYYEQYF.

Only a few counts were recorded for this clone. The J gene is TRBJ2-1, the V gene TRBV5-1; perhaps TRBD1 as D (6 bases). The CDR3 sequence is 12 residues long. Trimming removed 3 bases from V and 8 bases from J, with 9 bases in between. In germline, CDR1 is SGHRS, CDR2 YFSETQ. CDR3 sequence (DNA): TGCGCCAGCAGCTGGGCAGGGGATGAGCAGTTCTTC. It codes for CASSWAGDEQFF.

The V gene is TRBV28, the J gene TRBJ2-3; D gene ambiguous. With 9 bases removed from V and 1 base from J, the gap between germline ends came to 11 bases. Germline lookup yields CDR1 MDHEN and CDR2 SYDVKM. CDR3 length equals 13 residues. DNA of the CDR3: TGTGCCAGTAAGTTACCGGGCACAGATACGCAGTATTTT. It codes for CASKLPGTDTQYF.

This chain uses TRBV5-1 with TRBJ1-2, with 7 bases lining up with TRBD1. Germline CDR1 reads SGHRS; CDR2 reads YFSETQ. This CDR3 contains 16 residues. V was clipped by 4 bases and J by 5 bases; unmatched bases: 14. The CDR3 region has the DNA TGCGCCAGCAGCCTGGGGTCTTCGGGACAGTTATATGGCTACACCTTC. This codes for CASSLGSSGQLYGYTF.

This chain links TRBV7-3 with TRBJ2-3; 8 bases agree with TRBD2. Germline CDR1 is SGHTA and CDR2 is FQGTGA. V lost 4 bases to trimming and J lost 5 bases; unmatched junction nucleotides: 8. The CDR3 has 15 residues. CDR3 DNA sequence: TGTGCCAGCAGCTCCACTAGCGGTTCGGGAGATACGCAGTATTTT. Translating it yields CASSSTSGSGDTQYF.

This clone has only a few counts. The V gene is TRBV10-3, the J gene TRBJ1-2; D may be TRBD1 (5 bases). Germline lookup yields CDR1 ENHRY and CDR2 SYGVKD. V was trimmed by 6 bases and J by 6 bases, leaving 8 bases between them. CDR3 length equals 11 residues. As DNA, the CDR3 is TGTGCCATCAGGGGGCTTGATGGCTACACCTTC. Translated: CAIRGLDGYTF.